This record covers a single T cell receptor (beta chain). Profiled with immunoSEQ multiplex PCR; TCRdb holds only in-frame clones, not every one. The profile shows around 30,000 clones, around 87% of them singletons. These data originate in a study of T cells in tuberculosis. This sequence was found in a donor between 10 and 29 years old with latent tuberculosis or without tuberculosis infection. Sequenced sample: PBMCs.

The CDR3 DNA sequence: TGTGCCAGCAGGGGACTAGCGGGAGCCGGGGAGCTGTTTTTT. Translating it yields CASRGLAGAGELFF. This sequence joins TRBV11-2 and TRBJ2-2, with 14 bases identical to TRBD2. The CDR3 sequence is 14 residues long. V shed 6 bases and J 6 bases; nucleotides not matched to a gene: 0. Germline assignment: CDR1 SGHAT and CDR2 FQNNGV.